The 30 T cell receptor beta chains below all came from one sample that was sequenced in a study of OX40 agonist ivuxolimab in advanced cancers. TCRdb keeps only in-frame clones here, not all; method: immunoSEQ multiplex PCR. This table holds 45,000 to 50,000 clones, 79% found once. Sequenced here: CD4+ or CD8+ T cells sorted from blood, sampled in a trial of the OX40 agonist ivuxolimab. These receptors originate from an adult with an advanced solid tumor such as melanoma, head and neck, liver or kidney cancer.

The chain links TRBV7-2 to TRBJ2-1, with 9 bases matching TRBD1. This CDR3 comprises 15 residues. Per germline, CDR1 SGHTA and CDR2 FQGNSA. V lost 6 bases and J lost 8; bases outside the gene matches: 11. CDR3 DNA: TGTGCCAGCAGTCAACAGGGGGCCCCGGGACATGAGCAGTTCTTC. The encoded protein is CASSQQGAPGHEQFF. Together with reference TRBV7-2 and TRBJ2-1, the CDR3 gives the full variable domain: GAGVSQSPSNKVTEKGKDVELRCDPISGHTALYWYRQSLGQGLEFLIYFQGNSAPDKSGLPSDRFSAERTGGSVSTLTIQRTQQEDSAVYLCASSQQGAPGHEQFFGPGTRLTVL.

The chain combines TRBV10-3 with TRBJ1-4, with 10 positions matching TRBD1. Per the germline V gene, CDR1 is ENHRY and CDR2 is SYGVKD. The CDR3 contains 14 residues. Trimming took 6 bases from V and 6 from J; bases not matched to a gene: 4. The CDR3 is CAISAGTGDEKLFF. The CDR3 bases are TGTGCCATCAGCGCCGGGACAGGGGATGAAAAACTGTTTTTT.

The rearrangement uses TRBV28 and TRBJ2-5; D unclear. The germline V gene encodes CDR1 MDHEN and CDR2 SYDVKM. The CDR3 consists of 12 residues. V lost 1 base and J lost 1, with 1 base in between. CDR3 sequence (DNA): TGTGCCAGCAGTTTATCCCAAGAGACCCAGTACTTC. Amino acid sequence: CASSLSQETQYF.

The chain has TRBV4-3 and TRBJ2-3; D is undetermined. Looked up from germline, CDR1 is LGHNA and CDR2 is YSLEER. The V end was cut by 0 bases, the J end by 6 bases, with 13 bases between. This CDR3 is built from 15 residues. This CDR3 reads CASSQDIGPGDTQYF. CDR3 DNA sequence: TGCGCCAGCAGCCAAGATATAGGGCCCGGGGATACGCAGTATTTT.

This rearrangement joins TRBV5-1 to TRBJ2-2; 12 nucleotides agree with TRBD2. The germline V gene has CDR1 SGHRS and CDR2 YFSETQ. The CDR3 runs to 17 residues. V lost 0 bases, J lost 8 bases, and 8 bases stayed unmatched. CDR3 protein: CASSLAASTSGRGELFF. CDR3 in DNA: TGCGCCAGCAGCTTGGCTGCTTCGACTAGCGGGAGAGGGGAGCTGTTTTTT.

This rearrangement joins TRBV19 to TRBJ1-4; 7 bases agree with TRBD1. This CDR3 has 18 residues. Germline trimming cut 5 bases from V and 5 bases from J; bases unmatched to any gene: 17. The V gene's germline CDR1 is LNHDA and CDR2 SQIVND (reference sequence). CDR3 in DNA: TGTGCCAGTAGTCCAAGACAGGGAGGATGGTCGGGGAATGAAAAACTGTTTTTT. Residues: CASSPRQGGWSGNEKLFF.

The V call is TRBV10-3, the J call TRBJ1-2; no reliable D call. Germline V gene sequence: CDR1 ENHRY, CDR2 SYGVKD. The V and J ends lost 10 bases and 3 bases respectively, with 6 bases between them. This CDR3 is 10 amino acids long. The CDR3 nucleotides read TGTGCCACTAGGGACTATGGCTACACCTTC. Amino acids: CATRDYGYTF.

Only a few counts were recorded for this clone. This chain's CDR3 is CSVGPGGNEQFF. The CDR3 region has the DNA TGCAGCGTGGGCCCCGGTGGCAATGAGCAGTTCTTC. The chain combines TRBV29-1 with TRBJ2-1, with unresolved D. Deletions cut 6 bases from V and 6 bases from J, with 12 bases between. The CDR3 totals 12 residues. Germline loops: CDR1 SQVTM, CDR2 ANQGSEA.

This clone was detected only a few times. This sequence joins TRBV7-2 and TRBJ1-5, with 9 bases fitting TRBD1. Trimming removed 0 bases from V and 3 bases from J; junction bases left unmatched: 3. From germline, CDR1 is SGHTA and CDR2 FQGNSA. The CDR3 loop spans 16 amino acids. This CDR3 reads CASSLAGTGINQPQHF. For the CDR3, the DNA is TGTGCCAGCAGCTTAGCCGGGACAGGGATCAATCAGCCCCAGCATTTT. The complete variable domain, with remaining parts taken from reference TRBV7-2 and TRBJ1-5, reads GAGVSQSPSNKVTEKGKDVELRCDPISGHTALYWYRQSLGQGLEFLIYFQGNSAPDKSGLPSDRFSAERTGGSVSTLTIQRTQQEDSAVYLCASSLAGTGINQPQHFGDGTRLSIL.

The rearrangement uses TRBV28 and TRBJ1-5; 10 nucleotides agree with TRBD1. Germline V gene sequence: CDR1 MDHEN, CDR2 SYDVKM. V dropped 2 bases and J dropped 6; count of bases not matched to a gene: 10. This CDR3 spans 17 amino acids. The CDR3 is CASSLPRQGAGSQPQHF. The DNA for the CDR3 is TGTGCCAGCAGTTTACCTAGACAGGGGGCAGGCTCTCAGCCCCAGCATTTT.

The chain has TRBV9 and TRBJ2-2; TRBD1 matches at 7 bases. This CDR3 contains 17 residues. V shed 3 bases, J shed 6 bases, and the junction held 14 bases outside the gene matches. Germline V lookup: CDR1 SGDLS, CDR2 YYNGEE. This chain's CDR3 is CASSATQGFPNAGELFF. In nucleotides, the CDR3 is TGTGCCAGCAGCGCGACACAGGGGTTTCCTAACGCCGGGGAGCTGTTTTTT.

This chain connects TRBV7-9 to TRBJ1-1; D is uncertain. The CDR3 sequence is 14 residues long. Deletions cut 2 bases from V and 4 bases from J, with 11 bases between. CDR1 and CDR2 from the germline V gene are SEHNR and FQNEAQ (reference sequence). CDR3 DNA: TGTGCCAGCAGCTTATTGGGCAGAGCCACTGAAGCTTTCTTT. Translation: CASSLLGRATEAFF. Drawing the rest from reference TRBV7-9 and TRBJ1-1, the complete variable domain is DTGVSQNPRHKITKRGQNVTFRCDPISEHNRLYWYRQTLGQGPEFLTYFQNEAQLEKSRLLSDRFSAERPKGSFSTLEIQRTEQGDSAMYLCASSLLGRATEAFFGQGTRLTVV.

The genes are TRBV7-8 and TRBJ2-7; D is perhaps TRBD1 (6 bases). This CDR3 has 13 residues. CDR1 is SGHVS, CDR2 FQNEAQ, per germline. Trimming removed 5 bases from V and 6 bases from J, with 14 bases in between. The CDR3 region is CASSPGESLEQYF. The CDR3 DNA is TGTGCCAGCAGCCCAGGGGAAAGCCTCGAGCAGTACTTC.

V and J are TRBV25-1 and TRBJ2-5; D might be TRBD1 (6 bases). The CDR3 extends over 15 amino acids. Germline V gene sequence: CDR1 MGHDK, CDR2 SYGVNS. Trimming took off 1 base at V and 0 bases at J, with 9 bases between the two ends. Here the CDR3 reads CASSESGTYQETQYF. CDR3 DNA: TGTGCCAGCAGTGAATCAGGGACATACCAAGAGACCCAGTACTTC.

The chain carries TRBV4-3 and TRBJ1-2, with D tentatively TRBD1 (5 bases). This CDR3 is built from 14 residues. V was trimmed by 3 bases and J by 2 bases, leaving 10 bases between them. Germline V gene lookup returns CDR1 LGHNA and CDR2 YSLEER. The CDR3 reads CASSQSAGNYGYTF. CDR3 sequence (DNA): TGCGCCAGCAGCCAGAGTGCAGGGAACTATGGCTACACCTTC.

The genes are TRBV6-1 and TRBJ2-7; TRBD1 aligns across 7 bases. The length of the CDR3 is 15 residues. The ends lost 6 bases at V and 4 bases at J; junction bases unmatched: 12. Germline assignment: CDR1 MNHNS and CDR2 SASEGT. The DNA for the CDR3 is TGTGCCAGCAGGGTGGGACAGAACTATCCGTACGAGCAGTACTTC. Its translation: CASRVGQNYPYEQYF.

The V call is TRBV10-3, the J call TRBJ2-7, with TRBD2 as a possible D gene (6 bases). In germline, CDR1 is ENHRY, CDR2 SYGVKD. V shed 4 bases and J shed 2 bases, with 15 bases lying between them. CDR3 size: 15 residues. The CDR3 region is CAISARDLAAYEQYF. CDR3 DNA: TGTGCCATCAGTGCCCGGGACTTGGCCGCCTACGAGCAGTACTTC.

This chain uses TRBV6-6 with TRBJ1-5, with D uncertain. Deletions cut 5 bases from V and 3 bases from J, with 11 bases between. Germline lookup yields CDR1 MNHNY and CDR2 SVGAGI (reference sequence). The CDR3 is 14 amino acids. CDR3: CASSTPTSNQPQHF. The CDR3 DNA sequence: TGTGCCAGCAGTACCCCGACGTCCAATCAGCCCCAGCATTTT.

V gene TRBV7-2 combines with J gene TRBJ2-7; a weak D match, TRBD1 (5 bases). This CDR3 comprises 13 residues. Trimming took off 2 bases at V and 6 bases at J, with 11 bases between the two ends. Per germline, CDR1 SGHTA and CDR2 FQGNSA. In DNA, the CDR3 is TGTGCCAGCAGCTTAATGGAGCAGGGCGAGCAGTACTTC. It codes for CASSLMEQGEQYF.

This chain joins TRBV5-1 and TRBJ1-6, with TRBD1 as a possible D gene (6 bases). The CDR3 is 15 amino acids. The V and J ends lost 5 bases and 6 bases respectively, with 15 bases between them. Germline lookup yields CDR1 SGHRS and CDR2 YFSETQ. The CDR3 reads CASRLGGPTNSPLHF. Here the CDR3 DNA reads TGCGCCAGCAGGCTAGGGGGGCCGACTAATTCACCCCTCCACTTT. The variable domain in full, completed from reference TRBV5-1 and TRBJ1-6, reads KAGVTQTPRYLIKTRGQQVTLSCSPISGHRSVSWYQQTPGQGLQFLFEYFSETQRNKGNFPGRFSGRQFSNSRSEMNVSTLELGDSALYLCASRLGGPTNSPLHFGNGTRLTVT.

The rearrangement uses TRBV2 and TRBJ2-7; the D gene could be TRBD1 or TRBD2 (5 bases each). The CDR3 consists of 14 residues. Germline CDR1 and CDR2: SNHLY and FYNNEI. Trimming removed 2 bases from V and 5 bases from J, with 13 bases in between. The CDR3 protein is CASSERQRGDEQYF. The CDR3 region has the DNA TGTGCCAGCAGTGAACGGCAGAGGGGCGACGAGCAGTACTTC.

The CDR3 DNA is TGTGCCAGTAGTATAGGGGAGGGCAGGGTCGCCGGGGAGCTGTTTTTT. This gives the protein CASSIGEGRVAGELFF. This chain joins TRBV19 and TRBJ2-2, with TRBD2 matching 7 bases. V lost 1 base and J lost 6; bases outside the gene matches: 8. Germline lookup yields CDR1 LNHDA and CDR2 SQIVND (reference sequence). The CDR3 consists of 16 residues.

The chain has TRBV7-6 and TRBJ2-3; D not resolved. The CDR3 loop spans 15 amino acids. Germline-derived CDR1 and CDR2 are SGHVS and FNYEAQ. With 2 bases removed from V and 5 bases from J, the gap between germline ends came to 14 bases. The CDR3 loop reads CASSLSGLGQDTQYF. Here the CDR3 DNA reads TGTGCCAGCAGCTTATCTGGTCTAGGTCAAGATACGCAGTATTTT.

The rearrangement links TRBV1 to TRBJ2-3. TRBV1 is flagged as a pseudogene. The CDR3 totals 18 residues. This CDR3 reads CTSSQEDGNPIPADTQYF. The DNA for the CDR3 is TGCACCAGCAGCCAAGAGGATGGCAACCCCATTCCCGCAGATACGCAGTATTTT.

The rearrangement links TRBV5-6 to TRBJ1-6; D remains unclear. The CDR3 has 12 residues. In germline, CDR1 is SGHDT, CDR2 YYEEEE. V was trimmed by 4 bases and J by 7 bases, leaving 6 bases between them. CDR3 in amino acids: CASSAPNSPLHF. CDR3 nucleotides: TGTGCCAGCAGCGCCCCGAATTCACCCCTCCACTTT.

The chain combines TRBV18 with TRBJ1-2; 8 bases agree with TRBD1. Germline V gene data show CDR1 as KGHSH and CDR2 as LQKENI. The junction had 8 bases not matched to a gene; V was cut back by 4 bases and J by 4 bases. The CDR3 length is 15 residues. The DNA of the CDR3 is TGTGCCAGCTCACAACAGGGGGTTATTCTCTATGGCTACACCTTC. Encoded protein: CASSQQGVILYGYTF. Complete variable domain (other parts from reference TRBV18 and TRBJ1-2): NAGVMQNPRHLVRRRGQEARLRCSPMKGHSHVYWYRQLPEEGLKFMVYLQKENIIDESGMPKERFSAEFPKEGPSILRIQQVVRGDSAAYFCASSQQGVILYGYTFGSGTRLTVV.

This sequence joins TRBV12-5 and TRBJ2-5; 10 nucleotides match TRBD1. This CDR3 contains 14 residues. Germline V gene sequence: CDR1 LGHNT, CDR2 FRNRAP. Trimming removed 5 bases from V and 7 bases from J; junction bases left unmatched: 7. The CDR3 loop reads CASGQGQGSGTQYF. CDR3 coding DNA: TGTGCTAGTGGTCAGGGACAGGGGAGTGGGACCCAGTACTTC.

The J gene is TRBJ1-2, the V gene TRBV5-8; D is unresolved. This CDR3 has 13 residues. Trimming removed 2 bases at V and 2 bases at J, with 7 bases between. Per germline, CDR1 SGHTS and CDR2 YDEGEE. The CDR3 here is CASSFDGNYGYTF. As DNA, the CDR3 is TGTGCCAGCAGCTTCGACGGAAACTATGGCTACACCTTC.

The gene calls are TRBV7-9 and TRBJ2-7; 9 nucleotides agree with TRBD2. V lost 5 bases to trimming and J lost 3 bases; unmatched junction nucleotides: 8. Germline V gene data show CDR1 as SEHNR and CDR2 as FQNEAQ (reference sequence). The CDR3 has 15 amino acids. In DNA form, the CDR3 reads TGTGCCAGCAGCCAAGCGGGGGGAGGTAACTACGAGCAGTACTTC. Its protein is CASSQAGGGNYEQYF. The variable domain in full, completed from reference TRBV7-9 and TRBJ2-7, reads DTGVSQNPRHKITKRGQNVTFRCDPISEHNRLYWYRQTLGQGPEFLTYFQNEAQLEKSRLLSDRFSAERPKGSFSTLEIQRTEQGDSAMYLCASSQAGGGNYEQYFGPGTRLTVT.

As DNA, the CDR3 is TGTGCCAGCAGCACAGGGACTAGCGGCAATACGCAGTATTTT. Its translation: CASSTGTSGNTQYF. This chain joins TRBV7-6 and TRBJ2-3, with 11 nucleotides matching TRBD2. Germline CDR1 and CDR2: SGHVS and FNYEAQ. The V gene end was trimmed by 5 bases and the J gene end by 7 bases; junction bases not matched to a gene: 5. This CDR3 is built from 14 residues.